These 27 T cell receptor beta chains were all obtained from the same sample, sequenced in a study of regulatory T cells in long-lasting Graves disease. HTBI primers from iRepertoire and Arm-PCR of CDR3 regions yielded the TCR beta libraries. TCRdb itself ran the multiplex PCR reads through MiXCR, one entry per CDR3 protein. Altogether roughly 610,000 distinct CDR3 sequences are present, about 16% being singletons, with the ten largest covering 15% to 20%. As for time point: newly diagnosed GD, antithyroid drugs for less than 3 months. Making the TCR library involved RNA that had been extracted from PBMCs. The data also belong to a second study, concerning T cells in Graves' hyperthyroidism and ophthalmopathy.

The specimen was peripheral blood mononuclear cells (PBMCs), collected at new diagnosis, from a patient treated with antithyroid drugs. The origin of the receptors is a woman aged 25 to 45 with Graves disease.

This clonotype was counted at least ten times. The V call is TRBV11-2, the J call TRBJ1-4; TRBD1 is a possible D gene (5 bases). The CDR3 contains 15 residues. V was pared by 3 bases and J by 7 bases, with 15 bases between. Germline V gene lookup returns CDR1 SGHAT and CDR2 FQNNGV. The chain's CDR3 is CASSFGRRGGEKLFF. The DNA of the CDR3 is TGTGCCAGCAGCTTTGGGCGGCGTGGGGGTGAAAAACTGTTTTTT.

This clonotype occurred a few times. The V call is TRBV7-9, the J call TRBJ2-3, with D possibly being TRBD2 (6 bases). The CDR3 is made up of 14 amino acids. Trimming pared 6 bases from V and 1 base from J, leaving 11 bases between. Germline CDR1 and CDR2: SEHNR and FQNEAQ (reference sequence). CDR3 DNA: TGTGCCAGCAGGGAGCCGGGGGGCACAGATACGCAGTATTTT. Protein sequence: CASREPGGTDTQYF.

This clonotype occurred a few times. The J gene is TRBJ2-1, the V gene TRBV24-1, with D possibly being TRBD2 (5 bases). Trimming removed 2 bases from V and 7 bases from J, with 20 bases in between. The germline gives CDR1 KGHDR, CDR2 SFDVKD. The CDR3 consists of 17 residues. In DNA form, the CDR3 reads TGTGCCACCAGTGATTCATCCGGGGTCTCGAGGAATAATGAGCAGTTCTTC. This gives the protein CATSDSSGVSRNNEQFF.

This clonotype appeared many times. The rearrangement joins TRBV6-5 to TRBJ1-1; D possibly corresponds to TRBD1 (6 bases). Deletions cut 4 bases from V and 6 bases from J, with 21 bases between. In germline, CDR1 is MNHEY, CDR2 SVGAGI. The CDR3 runs 16 residues. The CDR3 sequence: CASSSTLGAERPEAFF. The CDR3 nucleotides read TGTGCCAGCAGTTCGACCTTGGGGGCGGAACGGCCTGAAGCTTTCTTT.

This clonotype appeared a few times. The V call is TRBV10-3, the J call TRBJ1-1; possibly TRBD1 for D (6 bases). There are 13 residues in the CDR3. Germline V lookup: CDR1 ENHRY, CDR2 SYGVKD. The V end was cut by 2 bases, the J end by 7 bases, with 11 bases between. This CDR3 reads CAISETGRYEAFF. Written as DNA, the CDR3 is TGTGCCATCAGTGAGACAGGGCGCTATGAAGCTTTCTTT.

This clonotype showed up many times. The chain links TRBV7-9 to TRBJ1-1; D remains unclear. Trimming removed 7 bases from V and 1 base from J, with 4 bases in between. CDR1 SEHNR and CDR2 FQNEAQ come from the germline V gene (reference sequence). This CDR3 spans 11 amino acids. The CDR3 loop reads CASTPNTEAFF. In nucleotides, the CDR3 is TGTGCCAGCACACCGAACACTGAAGCTTTCTTT.

This clonotype was found many times. The rearrangement joins TRBV29-1 to TRBJ1-2, with a tentative D call TRBD1 (5 bases). The V gene lost 3 bases and the J gene lost 7 bases, with 18 bases spanning the gap. Germline V gene data show CDR1 as SQVTM and CDR2 as ANQGSEA. The CDR3 is 14 residues long. Here the CDR3 reads CSVDEWGADSGYTF. DNA of the CDR3: TGCAGCGTTGACGAGTGGGGCGCCGACTCTGGCTACACCTTC.

Of note for this clonotype: A read error may explain this, as a much larger clone is one base away. The CDR3 does not end in the conserved phenylalanine or tryptophan, so this is likely a read error. The V and J genes are TRBV20-1 and TRBJ2-1; 9 nucleotides align to TRBD2. Germline V lookup: CDR1 DFQATT, CDR2 SNEGSKA (reference sequence). The CDR3 spans 13 residues. V shed 7 bases, J shed 8 bases, and the junction held 9 bases outside the gene matches. The CDR3 reads CSVLAGVLDEQFL. CDR3 coding DNA: TGCAGTGTTTTAGCGGGAGTCCTGGATGAGCAGTTCCTC.

This clonotype was found many times. This chain links TRBV7-9 with TRBJ1-1; D may be TRBD1 (6 bases). The CDR3 is 16 residues long. V was cut by 5 bases and J by 1 base, with 17 bases left in between. Germline CDR1 SEHNR, CDR2 FQNEAQ (reference sequence). The CDR3 DNA follows: TGTGCCAGCAGCCCCCCTGGGGGCCTACCGAACACTGAAGCTTTCTTT. It encodes CASSPPGGLPNTEAFF.

Concerning this clonotype itself: Possible read error: a much larger clone is one base away. The V and J genes are TRBV28 and TRBJ2-1, with 10 positions matching TRBD2. The germline CDR1 and CDR2 sequences are MDHEN and SYDVKM. CDR3 size: 18 residues. CDR3 nucleotide sequence: TGTGCCAGCAGTGTTCCCCAGGCTAGCGGGAGTTCCTACAGTGAGCAGTTCTTC. Amino acids: CASSVPQASGSSYSEQFF.

The chain carries TRBV12-3 or TRBV12-4 and TRBJ2-4; 7 bases agree with TRBD1. Trimming cost V 2 bases and J 7 bases; bases outside gene matches: 8. This CDR3 region has 15 residues. CDR3: CASSLRGQNRNIQYF. CDR3 nucleotides: TGTGCCAGCAGTTTAAGGGGACAGAACAGGAACATTCAGTACTTC.

The chain carries TRBV27 and TRBJ2-5; D is uncertain. The germline V gene has CDR1 MNHEY and CDR2 SMNVEV (reference sequence). This CDR3 spans 13 amino acids. The ends were cut back, 4 bases at V and 8 bases at J, with 14 bases in the middle. The CDR3 coding sequence is TGTGCCAGCAGTTCCCTCCTTTCTCTCACCCAGTACTTC. Translated, it gives CASSSLLSLTQYF.

The V and J genes are TRBV7-2 and TRBJ2-3; 7 bases map to TRBD2. Trimming at V came to 3 bases and at J to 2 bases, leaving 2 bases not matched to a gene. Germline V gene lookup returns CDR1 SGHTA and CDR2 FQGNSA. This CDR3 comprises 14 residues. Here the CDR3 reads CASSFGGDTDTQYF. The CDR3 nucleotides read TGTGCCAGCAGCTTTGGGGGGGACACAGATACGCAGTATTTT.

The chain recombines TRBV20-1 with TRBJ2-1, with 10 bases lining up with TRBD2. CDR1 and CDR2 (germline): DFQATT, SNEGSKA (reference sequence). The CDR3 sequence is 14 residues long. J lost 4 bases, V lost 6 bases, and 6 bases had no gene match. In nucleotides, the CDR3 is TGCAGTGCCAAAGGACTAGCGGCTTACAATGAGCAGTTCTTC. This codes for CSAKGLAAYNEQFF.

This clonotype came up many times. This chain uses TRBV2 with TRBJ2-1; D is possibly TRBD1 (5 bases). CDR3 size: 15 residues. Between the trimmed V and J ends, which lost 1 base and 8 bases, there was a span of 15 bases. The germline CDR1 and CDR2 sequences are SNHLY and FYNNEI. CDR3 sequence (DNA): TGTGCCAGCAGTGAAGGATCCCAGGGCAGCGATGAGCAGTTCTTC. It specifies CASSEGSQGSDEQFF.

There are many counts of this clonotype. This chain uses TRBV7-2 with TRBJ2-1, with D perhaps matching TRBD2 (6 bases). Between the trimmed V and J ends, which lost 3 bases and 2 bases, there was a span of 11 bases. The CDR3 spans 15 residues. The germline CDR1 and CDR2 sequences are SGHTA and FQGNSA. The CDR3 region is CASSLGGVTYNEQFF. The CDR3 nucleotides are TGTGCCAGCAGCTTGGGCGGGGTTACCTACAATGAGCAGTTCTTC.

This clonotype was seen ten or more times. V gene TRBV28 combines with J gene TRBJ1-2; D is perhaps TRBD1 (5 bases). The germline V and J ends were trimmed by 3 bases and 3 bases, with 11 bases remaining between them. The CDR3 covers 14 residues. Per germline, CDR1 MDHEN and CDR2 SYDVKM. The DNA for the CDR3 is TGTGCCAGCAGTTTCGGGGGATTTGACTATGGCTACACCTTC. As protein: CASSFGGFDYGYTF.

Worth noting for this clonotype: This may be a read error, as it is one base from a much larger clone. This rearrangement joins TRBV18 to TRBJ1-1; a weak D match, TRBD1 (5 bases). Germline V gene lookup returns CDR1 KGHSH and CDR2 LQKENI. CDR3 length: 14 residues. V was cut by 0 bases and J by 1 base, with 6 bases left in between. The CDR3 spells CASSPPDTNTEAFF. As DNA, the CDR3 is TGTGCCAGCTCACCACCGGACACGAACACTGAAGCTTTCTTT. Based on the CDR3 plus reference TRBV18 and TRBJ1-1, the full variable domain is NAGVMQNPRHLVRRRGQEARLRCSPMKGHSHVYWYRQLPEEGLKFMVYLQKENIIDESGMPKERFSAEFPKEGPSILRIQQVVRGDSAAYFCASSPPDTNTEAFFGQGTRLTVV.

This clonotype was found many times. The rearrangement uses TRBV5-1 and TRBJ2-1, with D possibly being TRBD1 (6 bases). CDR3 length equals 15 residues. CDR1 and CDR2 (germline): SGHRS, YFSETQ. Deletions cut 3 bases from V and 4 bases from J, with 14 bases between. CDR3 DNA: TGCGCCAGCAGCTCGATGACAGGCCTATACAATGAGCAGTTCTTC. Translation gives CASSSMTGLYNEQFF.

There are a few counts of this clonotype. The V and J genes are TRBV20-1 and TRBJ2-2; no definite D call. V lost 2 bases to trimming and J lost 6 bases, with 4 bases between them. This CDR3 contains 11 residues. Looked up from germline, CDR1 is DFQATT and CDR2 is SNEGSKA (reference sequence). The CDR3 protein is CSARSPGELFF. CDR3 coding DNA: TGCAGTGCTAGATCCCCCGGGGAGCTGTTTTTT.

The rearrangement uses TRBV5-5 and TRBJ2-1; TRBD2 might be the D (6 bases). CDR3 length equals 15 residues. Deletions cut 0 bases from V and 2 bases from J, with 9 bases between. Germline CDR1 SGHKS, CDR2 YYEKEE (reference sequence). CDR3 sequence: CASSLEPSAYNEQFF. Written as DNA, the CDR3 is TGTGCCAGCAGCTTGGAACCTAGCGCCTACAATGAGCAGTTCTTC.

On this clonotype itself: It may be a read error: a sequence one base away is much more abundant. This chain uses TRBV9 with TRBJ2-1; D is unclear. This CDR3 is 17 amino acids long. The V gene's germline CDR1 is SGDLS and CDR2 YYNGEE. This chain's CDR3 is CASSARRWTRQGDERFF. As DNA, the CDR3 is TGTGCCAGCAGCGCGCGCCGGTGGACCCGCCAAGGAGATGAGCGGTTCTTC.

This clonotype came up many times. The V and J genes are TRBV29-1 and TRBJ2-7; possibly TRBD1 for D (5 bases). CDR1 and CDR2 (germline): SQVTM, ANQGSEA. CDR3 length: 12 amino acids. With 3 bases removed from V and 5 bases from J, the gap between germline ends came to 11 bases. The CDR3 nucleotides are TGCAGCGTTGATGTTACAGGAGACGAGCAGTACTTC. It encodes CSVDVTGDEQYF.

The chain uses TRBV5-1 and TRBJ2-3, with 11 bases fitting TRBD2. Germline V gene data show CDR1 as SGHRS and CDR2 as YFSETQ. The CDR3 has 16 residues. J lost 6 bases, V lost 4 bases, and 10 bases had no gene match. The CDR3 reads CASSLALLAGDDTQYF. Here the CDR3 DNA reads TGCGCCAGCAGCCTGGCCCTACTAGCGGGAGACGATACGCAGTATTTT.

This clonotype was picked up many times. The chain joins TRBV19 to TRBJ1-1; tentatively, D is TRBD1 (6 bases). Per germline, CDR1 LNHDA and CDR2 SQIVND (reference sequence). The CDR3 spans 12 residues. Trimming pared 8 bases from V and 3 bases from J, leaving 10 bases between. CDR3 residues: CASRRGDTEAFF. In DNA form, the CDR3 reads TGTGCCAGTCGCAGGGGTGACACTGAAGCTTTCTTT.

The chain is built from TRBV12-3 or TRBV12-4 and TRBJ2-7; a weak D match, TRBD2 (5 bases). Between the trimmed V and J ends, which lost 11 bases and 2 bases, there was a span of 13 bases. This CDR3 has 12 amino acids. This chain's CDR3 is CALGAHAYEQYF. CDR3 sequence (DNA): TGTGCCTTGGGAGCTCACGCCTACGAGCAGTACTTC.

In its sample, this clonotype was seen many times. This chain joins TRBV14 and TRBJ1-1; possible D gene TRBD1, 6 bases. The CDR3 runs 13 residues. Trimming removed 6 bases from V and 10 bases from J, with 18 bases in between. Per germline, CDR1 SGHDN and CDR2 FVKESK. The CDR3 loop reads CASRDTGIPIAFF. CDR3 in DNA: TGTGCCAGCAGAGATACAGGGATCCCTATAGCTTTCTTT.